This entry describes one T cell receptor (beta chain). Its matching antigen is unknown. CDR1 and CDR2 from the germline V gene are MNHNS and SASEGT. The CDR3 has 14 amino acids. Trimming pared 6 bases from V and 0 bases from J, leaving 11 bases between. The study ran its PCR with 60 Vbeta and 13 Jbeta primers. Measured with immunoSEQ multiplex PCR; TCRdb has only the in-frame clones, and not every one. The sample records approximately 120,000 clones, just under 70% being singletons. The data were obtained in a study of cytomegalovirus exposure and HLA in healthy donors. Overall study context: There were 117 million unique TCR beta sequences, drawn from approximately 190 million T cells, in an earlier analysis.

Points from the study as a whole: Many donors carried some public TCRs, although rarity characterized most TCR sequences.

The source of this sequence is a woman between 70 and 85 years old in good health and CMV-seropositive. The rearrangement links TRBV6-1 to TRBJ1-2; D ambiguous. The sequenced sample consisted of PBMCs. The CDR3 region is CASRPRISNYGYTF. The CDR3, as DNA: TGTGCCAGCAGGCCTAGAATCTCTAACTATGGCTACACCTTC.